This TCR beta chain comes out of a study of blood T cell repertoires in COVID-19. For the study at large: Samples taken during acute and convalescent COVID-19 were collected in the United States, Italy and Spain. Sample material is recorded as cDNA or gDNA derived from T cells, B-cell-depleted T cells, or PBMCs.

In the study's own analysis: Amplified reference gene primers provided the basis for estimating nucleated cell counts. Here immunoSEQ multiplex PCR was the method, and the copy in TCRdb shows in-frame clones only, minus some. That table supplies the V and J calls and clone size; D and trimming were determined from the DNA. The sample holds roughly 300,000 clones; about 90% are singletons and the top ten take about 7.8%. This clone appeared a few times. The V gene's germline CDR1 is SGHTA and CDR2 FQGNSA. Trimming removed 0 bases from V and 4 bases from J; junction bases left unmatched: 5. The CDR3 has 16 amino acids.

Sequences were obtained from peripheral blood. The sequence was collected from a woman aged 50 to 60 who had recovered from COVID-19. This chain connects TRBV7-2 to TRBJ2-1, with 8 bases lining up with TRBD2. This CDR3 reads CASSLAPSGSYNEQFF. CDR3 DNA sequence: TGTGCCAGCAGCTTAGCGCCCAGCGGGAGTTACAATGAGCAGTTCTTC.